The present entry profiles one T cell receptor (beta chain) with its context. Its antigen remains unidentified. This sample was included in a study of cytomegalovirus exposure and HLA in healthy donors. Study-level information: It was reported in a later analysis that the 95 to 150 validation repertoires used the same platform as the roughly 670 first-cohort repertoires. Findings and caveats of the study: Rarity marked most TCR sequences, yet some public TCRs occurred in many donors. The study recorded some 160 TCR beta chains that were cytomegalovirus-associated.

Sequencing was performed with immunoSEQ multiplex PCR; in TCRdb, only in-frame clones are kept and a portion is missing. In the table there are approximately 150,000 clones, about 88% of which are singletons. V dropped 7 bases and J dropped 5; count of bases not matched to a gene: 2. The CDR3 covers 13 residues. Germline loops: CDR1 MNHEY, CDR2 SVGAGI. The genes are TRBV6-5 and TRBJ2-4, with 10 nucleotides matching TRBD1. Sequencing was carried out using PBMCs. The TCR was taken from a woman under 30 in good health and CMV-seropositive. The CDR3 here is CASTGTGENIQYF. The CDR3 coding sequence is TGTGCCAGCACAGGGACAGGGGAAAACATTCAGTACTTC.